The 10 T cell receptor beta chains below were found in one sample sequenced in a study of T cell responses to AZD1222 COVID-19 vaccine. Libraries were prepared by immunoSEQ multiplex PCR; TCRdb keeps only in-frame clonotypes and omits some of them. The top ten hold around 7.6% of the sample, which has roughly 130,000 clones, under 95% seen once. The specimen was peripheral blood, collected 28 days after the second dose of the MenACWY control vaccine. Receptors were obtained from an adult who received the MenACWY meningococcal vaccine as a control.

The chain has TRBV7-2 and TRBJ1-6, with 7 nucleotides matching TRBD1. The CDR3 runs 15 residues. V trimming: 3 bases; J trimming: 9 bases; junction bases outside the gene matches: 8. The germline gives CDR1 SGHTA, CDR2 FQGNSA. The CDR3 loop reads CASSFTGEAFSPLHF. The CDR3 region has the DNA TGTGCCAGCAGCTTTACAGGGGAGGCATTTTCACCCCTCCACTTT.

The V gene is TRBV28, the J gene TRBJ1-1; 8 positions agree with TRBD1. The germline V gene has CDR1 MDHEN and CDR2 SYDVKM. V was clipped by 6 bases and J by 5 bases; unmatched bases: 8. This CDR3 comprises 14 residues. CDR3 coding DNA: TGTGCCAGCAGCACGGACAGGGAGGGAACTGAAGCTTTCTTT. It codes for CASSTDREGTEAFF. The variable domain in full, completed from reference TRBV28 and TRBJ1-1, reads DVKVTQSSRYLVKRTGEKVFLECVQDMDHENMFWYRQDPGLGLRLIYFSYDVKMKEKGDIPEGYSVSREKKERFSLILESASTNQTSMYLCASSTDREGTEAFFGQGTRLTVV.

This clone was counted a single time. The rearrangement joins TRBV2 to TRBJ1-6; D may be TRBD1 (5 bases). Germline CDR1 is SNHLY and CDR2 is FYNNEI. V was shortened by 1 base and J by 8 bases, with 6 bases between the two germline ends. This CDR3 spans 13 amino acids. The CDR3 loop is CASSEGGDSPLHF. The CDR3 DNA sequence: TGTGCCAGCAGTGAAGGAGGGGATTCACCCCTCCACTTT.

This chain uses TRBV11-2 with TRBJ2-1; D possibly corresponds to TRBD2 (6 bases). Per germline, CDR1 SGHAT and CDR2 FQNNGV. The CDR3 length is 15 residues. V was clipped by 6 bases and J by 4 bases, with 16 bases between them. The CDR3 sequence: CASRRSTSPYNEQFF. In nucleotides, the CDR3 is TGTGCCAGCAGACGTTCCACTAGCCCATACAATGAGCAGTTCTTC.

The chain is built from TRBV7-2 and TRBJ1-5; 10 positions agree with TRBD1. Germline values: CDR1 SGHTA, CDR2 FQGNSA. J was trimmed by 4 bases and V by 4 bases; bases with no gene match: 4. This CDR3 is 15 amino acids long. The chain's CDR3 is CASSSRQGANQPQHF. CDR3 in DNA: TGTGCCAGCAGCTCGCGACAGGGGGCTAATCAGCCCCAGCATTTT.

The CDR3 DNA is TGTGCCAGCAGCTCGTCTTTAAACAGGGGGAATTTGGATGAGCAGTTCTTC. This translates into CASSSSLNRGNLDEQFF. V is TRBV3-1 (or the pseudogene TRBV3-2) and J is TRBJ2-1; TRBD1 matches 8 bases. Germline V gene sequence: CDR1 LGHDT, CDR2 YNNKEL (reference sequence). The V segment lost 5 bases and the J segment 8 bases; nucleotides outside the gene matches: 17. The length of the CDR3 is 17 residues.

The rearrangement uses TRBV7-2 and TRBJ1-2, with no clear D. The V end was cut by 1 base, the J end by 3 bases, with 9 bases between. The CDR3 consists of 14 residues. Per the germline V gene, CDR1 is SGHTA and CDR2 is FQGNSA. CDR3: CASSLDRADYGYTF. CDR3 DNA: TGTGCCAGCAGCTTAGATAGGGCAGACTATGGCTACACCTTC.

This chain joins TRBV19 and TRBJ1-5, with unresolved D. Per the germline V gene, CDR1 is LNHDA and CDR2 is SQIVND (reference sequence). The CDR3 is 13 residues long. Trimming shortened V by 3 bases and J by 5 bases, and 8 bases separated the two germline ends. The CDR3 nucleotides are TGTGCCAGTAGTATTGCAGATTATCAGCCCCAGCATTTT. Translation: CASSIADYQPQHF.

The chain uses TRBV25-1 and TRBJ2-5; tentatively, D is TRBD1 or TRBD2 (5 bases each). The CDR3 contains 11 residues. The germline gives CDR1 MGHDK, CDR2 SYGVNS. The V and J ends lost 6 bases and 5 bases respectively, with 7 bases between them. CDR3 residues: CASRGTETQYF. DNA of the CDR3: TGTGCCAGCAGAGGGACGGAGACCCAGTACTTC.

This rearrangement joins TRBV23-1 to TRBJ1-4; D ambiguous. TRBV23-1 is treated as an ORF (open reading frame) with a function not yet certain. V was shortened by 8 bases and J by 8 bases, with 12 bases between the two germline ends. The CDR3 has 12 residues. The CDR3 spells CASPQAHEKLFF. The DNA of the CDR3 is TGCGCCAGCCCCCAGGCCCACGAAAAACTGTTTTTT.